One and the same sample provided the 18 T cell receptor beta chains below, sequenced in a study of T-cell memory formation after mild COVID-19. TCRdb called the 5' RACE reads again in MiXCR, with one record for every CDR3 protein. Of 300,000 or so distinct CDR3 sequences in the sample, roughly 15% were seen once. Sequenced material: PBMCs or a T cell subset sorted from them (not recorded which). The source of these receptors is a man between 18 and 35 years old who had mild COVID-19 (a few samples of this study predate the infection). Cell type and time point are not known.

The genes are TRBV9 and TRBJ1-2, with D possibly being TRBD1 (6 bases). CDR3 length: 14 amino acids. CDR1 is SGDLS and CDR2 is YYNGEE in the germline V gene. V gave up 3 bases and J gave up 4 bases, with 13 bases separating them. The CDR3 DNA follows: TGTGCCAGCAGCGCTACCGGGACAAGCTATGGCTACACCTTC. Its translation is CASSATGTSYGYTF.

The rearrangement joins TRBV7-9 to TRBJ2-7; D not certain. This CDR3 has 14 residues. Germline V gene data show CDR1 as SEHNR and CDR2 as FQNEAQ (reference sequence). V was trimmed by 2 bases and J by 0 bases, leaving 8 bases between them. The CDR3 sequence: CASSLIGSSYEQYV. CDR3 in DNA: TGTGCCAGCAGCTTAATCGGAAGCTCCTACGAGCAGTACGTC.

This clonotype was detected a few times. This chain links TRBV6-2 or TRBV6-3 with TRBJ1-3; D ambiguous. The CDR3 sequence is 16 residues long. Trimming removed 5 bases at V and 1 base at J, with 15 bases between. Germline V gives CDR1 MNHEY, CDR2 SVGEGT. CDR3 sequence: CASSASLQGSGNTIYF. For the CDR3, the DNA is TGTGCCAGCAGTGCCAGCCTCCAAGGATCTGGAAACACCATATATTTT.

There are a few counts of this clonotype. The chain couples TRBV20-1 to TRBJ2-5; 9 bases are a match to TRBD2. Germline V lookup: CDR1 DFQATT, CDR2 SNEGSKA (reference sequence). The CDR3 runs to 14 residues. Trimming removed 0 bases from V and 4 bases from J; junction bases left unmatched: 3. CDR3 loop: CSARDLAGIETQYF. Written as DNA, the CDR3 is TGCAGTGCTAGAGATCTAGCGGGGATAGAGACCCAGTACTTC.

The chain recombines TRBV11-2 with TRBJ2-1; TRBD2 might be the D (6 bases). This CDR3 is 16 amino acids long. From germline, CDR1 is SGHAT and CDR2 FQNNGV. V gave up 4 bases and J gave up 1 base, with 14 bases separating them. The CDR3 spells CASSSGAGPSYNEQFF. The CDR3 DNA follows: TGTGCCAGCAGCTCTGGAGCGGGCCCTTCCTACAATGAGCAGTTCTTC.

This clonotype is a singleton in its sample. The genes are TRBV7-3 and TRBJ2-1, with 8 bases lining up with TRBD1. J was trimmed by 12 bases and V by 5 bases; bases with no gene match: 15. Looked up from germline, CDR1 is SGHTA and CDR2 is FQGTGA. CDR3 length: 15 residues. The CDR3 DNA is TGTGCCAGCAGCCGGCAGGGGGCCGGTCCTGGACGGCAGTTCTTC. It codes for CASSRQGAGPGRQFF.

This clonotype was counted a few times. This chain links TRBV20-1 with TRBJ2-7, with D possibly TRBD1 on 5 matching bases. The CDR3 length is 13 residues. V was cut by 6 bases and J by 0 bases, with 12 bases left in between. Germline V gives CDR1 DFQATT, CDR2 SNEGSKA (reference sequence). CDR3 DNA: TGCAGTGCCAGGGCCCAGAGCTCCTACGAGCAGTACGTC. Amino acids: CSARAQSSYEQYV.

The chain joins TRBV4-3 to TRBJ1-1, with D tentatively TRBD1 (5 bases). This CDR3 is 15 amino acids long. Trimming left V 3 bases short and J 10 bases short, with 21 bases between. In germline, CDR1 is LGHNA, CDR2 YSLEER. CDR3 amino acids: CASSQERSAWGGAFF. CDR3 sequence (DNA): TGCGCCAGCAGCCAGGAGAGGTCGGCCTGGGGGGGAGCTTTCTTT.

This clonotype was seen a few times. The rearrangement links TRBV6-8 to TRBJ2-7, with 11 bases aligning to TRBD2. The CDR3 has 18 residues. In germline, CDR1 is MNHGY, CDR2 SAAAGT. V lost 5 bases, J lost 3 bases, and 15 bases stayed unmatched. The CDR3 loop reads CASSKSGDPGLADYEQYF. The CDR3, as DNA: TGTGCCAGCAGTAAGTCAGGAGATCCGGGACTAGCGGACTACGAGCAGTACTTC.

This clonotype was seen once. The chain carries TRBV6-5 and TRBJ2-3; D may be TRBD2 (6 bases). CDR3 length equals 14 residues. Trimming left V 5 bases short and J 5 bases short, with 14 bases between. Looked up from germline, CDR1 is MNHEY and CDR2 is SVGAGI. CDR3 nucleotide sequence: TGTGCCAGCAGTCGGGACTCCATCATAGATACGCAGTATTTT. The encoded protein is CASSRDSIIDTQYF.

This clonotype was found many times. The chain links TRBV7-8 to TRBJ2-2; weak D call: TRBD2 (7 bases). With 1 base removed from V and 7 bases from J, the gap between germline ends came to 13 bases. The CDR3 is 15 residues long. The germline CDR1 and CDR2 sequences are SGHVS and FQNEAQ. Written as DNA, the CDR3 is TGTGCCAGCAGCTTAGGTGGGGGGGCCGGCGGGGAGCTGTTTTTT. It codes for CASSLGGGAGGELFF. Variable domain in full (rest from reference TRBV7-8 and TRBJ2-2): GAGVSQSPRYKVAKRGQDVALRCDPISGHVSLFWYQQALGQGPEFLTYFQNEAQLDKSGLPSDRFFAERPEGSVSTLKIQRTQQEDSAVYLCASSLGGGAGGELFFGEGSRLTVL.

This clonotype was counted at least ten times. The rearrangement joins TRBV20-1 to TRBJ2-2; 9 nucleotides match TRBD1. Germline-derived CDR1 and CDR2 are DFQATT and SNEGSKA (reference sequence). The CDR3 totals 15 residues. V lost 6 bases and J lost 6; bases outside the gene matches: 11. The CDR3 coding sequence is TGCAGTGCACTCAGGAACAGGGGGCGACCCGGGGAGCTGTTTTTT. Its protein is CSALRNRGRPGELFF.

The rearrangement links TRBV9 to TRBJ2-2; TRBD1 might be the D (6 bases). The CDR3 covers 14 residues. The V and J ends lost 3 bases and 4 bases respectively, with 10 bases between them. Per the germline V gene, CDR1 is SGDLS and CDR2 is YYNGEE. The chain's CDR3 is CASSETGTTGELFF. The CDR3 DNA reads TGTGCCAGCAGCGAGACAGGAACCACCGGGGAGCTGTTTTTT.

This clonotype has just a few counts. The chain joins TRBV9 to TRBJ1-1, with 7 bases that match TRBD1. This CDR3 is 15 amino acids long. V shed 3 bases and J 3 bases; nucleotides not matched to a gene: 8. Germline lookup yields CDR1 SGDLS and CDR2 YYNGEE. The CDR3 loop reads CASSATTRGHTEAFF. The CDR3, as DNA: TGTGCCAGCAGCGCCACGACAAGGGGGCACACTGAAGCTTTCTTT.

The chain joins TRBV7-6 to TRBJ2-2; D is undetermined. V lost 4 bases to trimming and J lost 6 bases, with 9 bases between them. Germline CDR1 reads SGHVS; CDR2 reads FNYEAQ. CDR3 length: 13 residues. The CDR3 here is CASSSFPAGELFF. The CDR3 DNA sequence: TGTGCCAGCAGCTCTTTCCCGGCCGGGGAGCTGTTTTTT.

The table lists this clonotype with a few counts. V is TRBV5-1 and J is TRBJ2-7; D is perhaps TRBD2 (6 bases). V lost 0 bases and J 9 bases, leaving 25 bases between the germline ends. CDR1 is SGHRS, CDR2 YFSETQ, per germline. There are 17 residues in the CDR3. CDR3: CASSLGPPQGGLIGQYV. The CDR3 DNA reads TGCGCCAGCAGCTTGGGACCACCCCAGGGAGGTTTGATCGGGCAGTACGTC.

This clonotype was detected only a few times. The chain joins TRBV7-2 to TRBJ2-3; the match to TRBD1 covers 10 bases. In germline, CDR1 is SGHTA, CDR2 FQGNSA. V shed 1 base and J 1 base; nucleotides not matched to a gene: 14. The CDR3 runs 20 residues. CDR3 in DNA: TGTGCCAGCAGCTTAGAGTGGGGGTACGGGACAGGGGCCCGCACAGATACGCAGTATTTT. Its translation is CASSLEWGYGTGARTDTQYF.

This clonotype came up a few times. This chain uses TRBV20-1 with TRBJ1-4, with D possibly matching TRBD1 (5 bases). The CDR3 runs to 15 residues. V lost 3 bases, J lost 2 bases, and 13 bases lay in between. In germline, CDR1 is DFQATT, CDR2 SNEGSKA (reference sequence). The CDR3 here is CSASAGPGTNEKLFF. The CDR3 DNA reads as TGCAGTGCTAGTGCGGGGCCGGGGACTAATGAAAAACTGTTTTTT.